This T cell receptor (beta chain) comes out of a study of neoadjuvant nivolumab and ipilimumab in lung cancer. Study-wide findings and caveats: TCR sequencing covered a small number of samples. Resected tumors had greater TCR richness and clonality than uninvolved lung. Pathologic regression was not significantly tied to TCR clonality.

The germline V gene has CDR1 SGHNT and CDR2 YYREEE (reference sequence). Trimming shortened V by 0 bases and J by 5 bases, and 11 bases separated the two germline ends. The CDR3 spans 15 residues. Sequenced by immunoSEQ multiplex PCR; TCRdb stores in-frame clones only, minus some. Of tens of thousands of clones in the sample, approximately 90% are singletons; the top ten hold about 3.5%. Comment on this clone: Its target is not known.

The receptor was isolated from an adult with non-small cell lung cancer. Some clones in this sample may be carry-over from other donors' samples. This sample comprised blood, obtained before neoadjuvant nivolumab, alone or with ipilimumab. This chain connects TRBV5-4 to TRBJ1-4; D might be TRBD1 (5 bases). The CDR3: CASSLGGGTNEKLFF. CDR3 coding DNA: TGTGCCAGCAGCTTGGGCGGGGGTACGAATGAAAAACTGTTTTTT.